This TCR beta chain is from a study of molecular identifiers for immune sequencing clone quantification. This clonotype was counted a few times. Using its own MiXCR run on the PCR reads, TCRdb lists one record per CDR3 protein. The table has around 460,000 distinct CDR3 sequences, roughly a fifth seen once; the top ten hold 0.84%. This CDR3 region has 14 residues. V lost 4 bases to trimming and J lost 9 bases; unmatched junction nucleotides: 9. The germline gives CDR1 DFQATT, CDR2 SNEGSKA (reference sequence). The sequence derives from a human donor in good health. Some libraries in this study had Jurkat cell RNA spiked in. Sample: naive CD8+ T cells from blood, with Jurkat cell RNA spiked in. As for subset: FACS-sorted CD8+CD4-CCR7+CD45RA+ naive T cells. The gene calls are TRBV20-1 and TRBJ2-7; TRBD2 matches 13 bases. Written as DNA, the CDR3 is TGCAGTGCTATTCCGGGACTAGCGGGAATAGTGCAGTACTTC. It encodes CSAIPGLAGIVQYF.